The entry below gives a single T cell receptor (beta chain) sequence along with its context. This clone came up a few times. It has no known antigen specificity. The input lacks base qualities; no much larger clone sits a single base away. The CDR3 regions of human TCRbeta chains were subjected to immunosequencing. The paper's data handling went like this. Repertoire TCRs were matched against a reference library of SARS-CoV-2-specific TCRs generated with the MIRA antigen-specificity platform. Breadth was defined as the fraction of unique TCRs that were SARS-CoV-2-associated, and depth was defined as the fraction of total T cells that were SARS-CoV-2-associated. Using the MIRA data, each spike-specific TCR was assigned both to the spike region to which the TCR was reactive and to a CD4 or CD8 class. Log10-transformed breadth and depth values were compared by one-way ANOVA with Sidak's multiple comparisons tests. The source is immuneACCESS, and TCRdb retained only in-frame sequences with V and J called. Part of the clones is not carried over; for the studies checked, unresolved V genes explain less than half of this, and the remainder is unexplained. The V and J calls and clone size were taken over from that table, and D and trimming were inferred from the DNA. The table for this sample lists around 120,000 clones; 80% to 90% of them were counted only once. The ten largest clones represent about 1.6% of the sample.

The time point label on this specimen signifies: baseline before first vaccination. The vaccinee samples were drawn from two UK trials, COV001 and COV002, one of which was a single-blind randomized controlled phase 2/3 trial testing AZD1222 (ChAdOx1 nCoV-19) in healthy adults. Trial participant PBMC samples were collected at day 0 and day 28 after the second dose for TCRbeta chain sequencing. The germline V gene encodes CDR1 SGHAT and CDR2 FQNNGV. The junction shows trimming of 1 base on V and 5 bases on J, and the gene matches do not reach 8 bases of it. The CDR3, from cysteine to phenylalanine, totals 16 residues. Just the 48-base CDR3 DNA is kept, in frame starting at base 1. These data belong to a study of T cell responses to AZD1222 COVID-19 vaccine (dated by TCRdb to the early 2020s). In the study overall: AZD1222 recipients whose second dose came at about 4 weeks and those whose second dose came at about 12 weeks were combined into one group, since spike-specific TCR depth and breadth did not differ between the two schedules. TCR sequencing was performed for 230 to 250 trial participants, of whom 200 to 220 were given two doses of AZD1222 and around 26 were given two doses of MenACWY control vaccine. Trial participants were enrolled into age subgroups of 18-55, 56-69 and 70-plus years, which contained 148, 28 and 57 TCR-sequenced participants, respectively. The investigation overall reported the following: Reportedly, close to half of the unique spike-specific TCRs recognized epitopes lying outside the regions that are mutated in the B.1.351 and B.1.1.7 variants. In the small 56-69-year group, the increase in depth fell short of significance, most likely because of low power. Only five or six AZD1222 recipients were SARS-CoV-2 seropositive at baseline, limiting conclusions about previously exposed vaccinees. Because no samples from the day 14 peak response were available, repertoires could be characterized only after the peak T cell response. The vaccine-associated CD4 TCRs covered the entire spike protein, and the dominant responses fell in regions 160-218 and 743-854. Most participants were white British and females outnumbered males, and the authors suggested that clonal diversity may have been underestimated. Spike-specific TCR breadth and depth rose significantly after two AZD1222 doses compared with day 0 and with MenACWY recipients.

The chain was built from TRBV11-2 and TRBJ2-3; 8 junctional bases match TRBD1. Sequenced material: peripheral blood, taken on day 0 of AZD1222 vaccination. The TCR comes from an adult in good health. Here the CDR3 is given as CASSLAGQGSQDTQYF. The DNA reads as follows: TGTGCCAGCAGCTTAGCCGGACAGGGCAGTCAAGATACGCAGTATTTT.